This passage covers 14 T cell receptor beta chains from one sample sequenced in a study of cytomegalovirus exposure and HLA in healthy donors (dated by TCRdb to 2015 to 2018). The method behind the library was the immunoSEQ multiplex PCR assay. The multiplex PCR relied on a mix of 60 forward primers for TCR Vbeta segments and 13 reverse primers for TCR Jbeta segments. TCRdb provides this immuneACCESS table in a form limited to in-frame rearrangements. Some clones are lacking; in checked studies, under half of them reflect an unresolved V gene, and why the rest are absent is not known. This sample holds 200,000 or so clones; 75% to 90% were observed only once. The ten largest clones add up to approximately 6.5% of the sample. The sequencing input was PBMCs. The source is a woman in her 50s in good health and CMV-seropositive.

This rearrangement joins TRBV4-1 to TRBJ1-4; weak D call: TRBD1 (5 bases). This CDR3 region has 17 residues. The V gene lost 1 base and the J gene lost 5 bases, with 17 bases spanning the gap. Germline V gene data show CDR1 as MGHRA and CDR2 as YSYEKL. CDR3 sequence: CASSQVPGGLINEKLFF. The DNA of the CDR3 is TGCGCCAGCAGCCAAGTTCCTGGGGGGTTGATCAATGAAAAACTGTTTTTT.

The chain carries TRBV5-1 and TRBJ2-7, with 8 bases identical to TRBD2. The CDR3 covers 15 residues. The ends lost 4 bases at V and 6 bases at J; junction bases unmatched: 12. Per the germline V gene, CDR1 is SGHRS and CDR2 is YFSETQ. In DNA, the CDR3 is TGCGCCAGCAGCGGGGAGGGGAAGCGGGAGAGCGAGCAGTACTTC. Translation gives CASSGEGKRESEQYF.

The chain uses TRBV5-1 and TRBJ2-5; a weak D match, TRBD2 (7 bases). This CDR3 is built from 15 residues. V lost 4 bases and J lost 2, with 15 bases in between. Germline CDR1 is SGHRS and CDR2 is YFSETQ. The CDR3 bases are TGCGCCAGCAGCAGAGGGGGGGGGACACAAGAGACCCAGTACTTC. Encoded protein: CASSRGGGTQETQYF.

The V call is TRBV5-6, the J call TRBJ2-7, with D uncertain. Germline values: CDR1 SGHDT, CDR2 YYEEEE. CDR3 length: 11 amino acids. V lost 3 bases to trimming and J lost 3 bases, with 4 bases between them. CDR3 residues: CASSSLYEQYF. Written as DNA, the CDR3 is TGTGCCAGCAGCTCCCTCTACGAGCAGTACTTC. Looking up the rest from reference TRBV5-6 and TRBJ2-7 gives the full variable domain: DAGVTQSPTHLIKTRGQQVTLRCSPKSGHDTVSWYQQALGQGPQFIFQYYEEEERQRGNFPDRFSGHQFPNYSSELNVNALLLGDSALYLCASSSLYEQYFGPGTRLTVT.

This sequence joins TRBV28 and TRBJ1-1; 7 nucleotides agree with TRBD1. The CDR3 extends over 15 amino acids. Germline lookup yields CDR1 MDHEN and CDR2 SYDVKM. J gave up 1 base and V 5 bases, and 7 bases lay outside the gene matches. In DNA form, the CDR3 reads TGTGCCAGCAGTCAACCAAGGGGGCAGAACACTGAAGCTTTCTTT. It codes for CASSQPRGQNTEAFF.

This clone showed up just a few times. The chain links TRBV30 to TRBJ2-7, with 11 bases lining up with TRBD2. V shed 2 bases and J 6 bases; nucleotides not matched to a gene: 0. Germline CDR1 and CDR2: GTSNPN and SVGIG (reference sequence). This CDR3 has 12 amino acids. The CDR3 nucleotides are TGTGCCTGGAGTCTAGCGGGAGGCGAGCAGTACTTC. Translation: CAWSLAGGEQYF.

The CDR3 DNA follows: TGTGCCAGCAGCTTGGCCGGCGCGGTCACAGATACGCAGTATTTT. Translating it yields CASSLAGAVTDTQYF. The chain joins TRBV5-4 to TRBJ2-3, with D uncertain. The V end was cut by 0 bases, the J end by 2 bases, with 10 bases between. Per the germline V gene, CDR1 is SGHNT and CDR2 is YYREEE (reference sequence). This CDR3 has 15 amino acids.

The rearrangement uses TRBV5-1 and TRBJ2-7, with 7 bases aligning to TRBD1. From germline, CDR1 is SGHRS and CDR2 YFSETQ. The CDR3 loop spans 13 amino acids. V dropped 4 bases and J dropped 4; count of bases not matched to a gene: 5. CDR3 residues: CASSLEQGYEQYF. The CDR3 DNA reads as TGCGCCAGCAGCCTTGAACAGGGGTACGAGCAGTACTTC.

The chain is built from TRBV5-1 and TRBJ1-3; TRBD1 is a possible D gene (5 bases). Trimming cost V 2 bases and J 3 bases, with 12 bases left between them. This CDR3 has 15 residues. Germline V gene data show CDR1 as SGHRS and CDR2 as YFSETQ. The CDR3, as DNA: TGCGCCAGCAGCTTCCAGGGAGGAGGTGGAAACACCATATATTTT. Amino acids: CASSFQGGGGNTIYF.

CDR3 sequence: CSVAGSGELFF. CDR3 sequence (DNA): TGCAGCGTTGCCGGGAGCGGGGAGCTGTTTTTT. The chain recombines TRBV29-1 with TRBJ2-2, with D maybe TRBD2 (6 bases). CDR3 length: 11 amino acids. Trimming removed 4 bases from V and 7 bases from J, with 7 bases in between. The germline V gene has CDR1 SQVTM and CDR2 ANQGSEA.

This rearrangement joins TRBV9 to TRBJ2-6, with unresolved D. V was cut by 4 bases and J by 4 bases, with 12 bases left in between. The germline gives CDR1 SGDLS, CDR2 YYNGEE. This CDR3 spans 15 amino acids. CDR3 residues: CASSISSFGANVLTF. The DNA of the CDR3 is TGTGCCAGCAGCATTTCTAGTTTCGGGGCCAACGTCCTGACTTTC.

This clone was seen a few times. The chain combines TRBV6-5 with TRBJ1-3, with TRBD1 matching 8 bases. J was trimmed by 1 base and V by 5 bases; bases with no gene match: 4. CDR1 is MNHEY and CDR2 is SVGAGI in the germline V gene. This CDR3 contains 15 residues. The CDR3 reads CASSGQGNSGNTIYF. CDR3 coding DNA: TGTGCCAGCAGTGGACAGGGAAATTCTGGAAACACCATATATTTT.

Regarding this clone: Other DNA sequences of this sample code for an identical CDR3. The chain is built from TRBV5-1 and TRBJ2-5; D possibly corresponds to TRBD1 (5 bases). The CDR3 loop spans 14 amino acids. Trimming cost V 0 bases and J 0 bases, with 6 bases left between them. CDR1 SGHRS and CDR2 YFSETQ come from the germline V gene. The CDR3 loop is CASSLGQYQETQYF. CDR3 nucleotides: TGCGCCAGCAGCTTGGGACAGTACCAAGAGACCCAGTACTTC.

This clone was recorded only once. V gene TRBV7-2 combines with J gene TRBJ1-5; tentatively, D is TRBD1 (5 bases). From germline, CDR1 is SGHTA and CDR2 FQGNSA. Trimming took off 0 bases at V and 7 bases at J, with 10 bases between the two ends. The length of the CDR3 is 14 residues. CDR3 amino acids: CASSLARAGQPQHF. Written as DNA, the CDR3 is TGTGCCAGCAGCTTAGCCCGGGCAGGGCAGCCCCAGCATTTT. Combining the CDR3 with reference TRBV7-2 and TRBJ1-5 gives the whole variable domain GAGVSQSPSNKVTEKGKDVELRCDPISGHTALYWYRQSLGQGLEFLIYFQGNSAPDKSGLPSDRFSAERTGGSVSTLTIQRTQQEDSAVYLCASSLARAGQPQHFGDGTRLSIL.